These 9 T cell receptor beta chains share one sample of origin, sequenced in a study of T cells in Graves' hyperthyroidism and ophthalmopathy. Amplification yielded TCR beta CDR3 regions, with RNA transcripts as the source. Carried out on the TCR CDR3, a first-round RT-PCR used the HTBI primer set. TCRdb re-derived calls from the multiplex PCR reads in MiXCR, one entry per CDR3 protein. The table has hundreds of thousands of distinct CDR3 sequences, just over 35% seen once. Sequencing was done on a sample of blood. The receptors shown here come from a woman between 40 and 55 years old with Graves' hyperthyroidism.

The V gene is TRBV30, the J gene TRBJ1-2, with D uncertain. Per germline, CDR1 GTSNPN and CDR2 SVGIG (reference sequence). This CDR3 spans 10 amino acids. CDR3 in DNA: TGTGGCGGTTGGAACTATGGCTACACCTTC. Its translation: CGGWNYGYTF. Full variable domain (rest looked up from reference TRBV30 and TRBJ1-2): SQTIHQWPATLVQPVGSPLSLECTVEGTSNPNLYWYRQAAGRGLQLLFYSVGIGQISSEVPQNLSASRPQDRQFILSSKKLLLSDSGFYLCGGWNYGYTFGSGTRLTVV.

The chain carries TRBV19 and TRBJ1-3, with unresolved D. Germline V gene data show CDR1 as LNHDA and CDR2 as SQIVND (reference sequence). Trimming removed 3 bases from V and 0 bases from J, with 9 bases in between. The CDR3 totals 15 residues. Written as DNA, the CDR3 is TGTGCCAGTAGTATCTACGGATTCTCTGGAAACACCATATATTTT. Translating gives CASSIYGFSGNTIYF.

V and J are TRBV19 and TRBJ1-5; unclear D gene. V lost 4 bases to trimming and J lost 5 bases, with 9 bases between them. Germline loops: CDR1 LNHDA, CDR2 SQIVND (reference sequence). The CDR3 is 13 amino acids. The CDR3 reads CASSTLRDQPQHF. CDR3 nucleotides: TGTGCCAGTAGTACTTTAAGGGATCAGCCCCAGCATTTT.

The chain is built from TRBV7-2 and TRBJ2-5; a weak D match, TRBD1 (6 bases). The germline V gene encodes CDR1 SGHTA and CDR2 FQGNSA. V was shortened by 5 bases and J by 5 bases, with 18 bases between the two germline ends. The CDR3 has 15 amino acids. CDR3 in amino acids: CASSRYRALIETQYF. CDR3 DNA sequence: TGTGCCAGCAGCAGGTACAGGGCGTTGATTGAGACCCAGTACTTC. Using reference TRBV7-2 and TRBJ2-5 for the parts outside the CDR3, the full variable domain is GAGVSQSPSNKVTEKGKDVELRCDPISGHTALYWYRQSLGQGLEFLIYFQGNSAPDKSGLPSDRFSAERTGGSVSTLTIQRTQQEDSAVYLCASSRYRALIETQYFGPGTRLLVL.

The chain joins TRBV27 to TRBJ1-1; possible D gene TRBD1, 6 bases. This CDR3 contains 10 residues. From germline, CDR1 is MNHEY and CDR2 SMNVEV (reference sequence). Trimming pared 11 bases from V and 8 bases from J, leaving 12 bases between. CDR3 region: CAGPDREAFF. The CDR3, as DNA: TGTGCCGGACCCGACAGGGAAGCTTTCTTT.

This clonotype has only a few counts. The chain combines TRBV6-2 or TRBV6-3 with TRBJ2-7; possibly TRBD1 for D (6 bases). V shed 8 bases and J shed 7 bases, with 21 bases lying between them. From germline, CDR1 is MNHEY and CDR2 SVGEGT. The CDR3 loop spans 14 amino acids. In nucleotides, the CDR3 is TGTGCCAGCGGAGAATACATACAGGGTGGAGAGCAGTACTTC. This encodes CASGEYIQGGEQYF.

For this clonotype: Being one base from a much bigger clone, this may be a read error. V gene TRBV20-1 combines with J gene TRBJ1-1, with D perhaps matching TRBD1 (5 bases). Germline V gene sequence: CDR1 DFQATT, CDR2 SNEGSKA (reference sequence). CDR3 length equals 12 residues. CDR3 protein: CSPTRYGTEASF. CDR3 sequence (DNA): TGCAGCCCAACCCGATACGGGACTGAAGCTTCCTTT.

J is TRBJ1-6 and V is TRBV3-1; 10 positions agree with TRBD1. CDR1 LGHDT and CDR2 YNNKEL come from the germline V gene (reference sequence). J gave up 13 bases and V 5 bases, and 11 bases lay outside the gene matches. This CDR3 spans 15 amino acids. The CDR3 region has the DNA TGTGCCAGCAGCGAACCTGGGACAGGGGTAGCGCCCCTCCACTTT. Protein product: CASSEPGTGVAPLHF.

This clonotype occurred a few times. The rearrangement uses TRBV20-1 and TRBJ1-5; 7 positions match TRBD1. Losses at the gene ends were 0 bases for V and 0 bases for J; bases not matched to a gene: 5. In germline, CDR1 is DFQATT, CDR2 SNEGSKA (reference sequence). The CDR3 totals 16 residues. In nucleotides, the CDR3 is TGCAGTGCTAGAGACGGGACAGTCTATAGCAATCAGCCCCAGCATTTT. Amino acid sequence: CSARDGTVYSNQPQHF.